This T cell receptor beta chain was sequenced in a study of cytomegalovirus exposure and HLA in healthy donors. In the study overall: Among the roughly 370 genotyped donors, 65% to 85% were placed in the Caucasian-associated ancestry cluster. Regarding the study as a whole: In an earlier analysis, about 87% or about 30%: the productive usage of most TCR beta V segments. With later analysis, a missense DCLRE1C variant became linked to TCR beta V- and J-gene trimming.

Amplification used 60 Vbeta primers and 13 Jbeta primers. Only in-frame clones appear in the TCRdb table, and some are missing; sequencing was by immunoSEQ multiplex PCR. This sample lists more than 45,000 clones; its ten largest clones have around 4%. To note about this clone: Its specificity is not known.

The sample taken for sequencing was PBMCs. The source is a male donor in good health and CMV-seronegative.

CDR3 region: CAISDGGDYLYEQYF. In DNA, the CDR3 is TGTGCCATCAGTGACGGAGGAGACTACCTCTACGAGCAGTACTTC. The V and J genes are TRBV10-3 and TRBJ2-7, with D possibly TRBD2 on 5 matching bases. Trimming stripped 3 bases from V and 3 bases from J, with 15 bases between. This CDR3 is 15 amino acids long. CDR1 is ENHRY, CDR2 SYGVKD, per germline.